A single sample gave rise to the 24 T cell receptor beta chains below, sequenced in a study of CD8 T cells in ankylosing spondylitis. Each CDR3 protein gets one entry after TCRdb re-called the 5' RACE reads with MiXCR. The sample holds more than 200,000 distinct CDR3 sequences, roughly 25% seen once. The specimen sequenced was blood, either unsorted or a sorted T cell fraction (not recorded which). All receptors come from a male donor with ankylosing spondylitis or in good health (not recorded which).

This clonotype was found many times. The chain joins TRBV28 to TRBJ2-1, with TRBD2 matching over 13 bases. V was pared by 5 bases and J by 6 bases, with 4 bases of the junction left unmatched. This CDR3 spans 15 amino acids. Germline assignment: CDR1 MDHEN and CDR2 SYDVKM. DNA for the CDR3: TGTGCCAGCAGTACACTAGCGGGGGGGGTCAATGAGCAGTTCTTC. Translating it yields CASSTLAGGVNEQFF.

This clonotype was seen more than once but under ten times. The chain uses TRBV20-1 and TRBJ2-1, with D perhaps TRBD1 or TRBD2 (6 bases each). This CDR3 is 14 amino acids long. Germline-derived CDR1 and CDR2 are DFQATT and SNEGSKA (reference sequence). The V end lost 3 bases, the J end lost 2 bases, and 11 bases lay between the germline ends. The CDR3 here is CSARLGGAYNEQFF. The CDR3 nucleotides read TGCAGTGCTAGGCTCGGGGGCGCCTACAATGAGCAGTTCTTC.

The rearrangement uses TRBV6-5 and TRBJ2-3; weak D call: TRBD2 (5 bases). V was trimmed by 4 bases and J by 4 bases, leaving 9 bases between them. Germline-derived CDR1 and CDR2 are MNHEY and SVGAGI. The CDR3 contains 13 residues. CDR3 protein: CASSLVRADTQYF. CDR3 sequence (DNA): TGTGCCAGCAGTTTAGTGAGGGCAGATACGCAGTATTTT.

This clonotype was counted many times. V gene TRBV2 combines with J gene TRBJ2-6; D unresolved. The germline V gene has CDR1 SNHLY and CDR2 FYNNEI. V dropped 3 bases and J dropped 0 bases, with 12 bases sitting between them. CDR3 length equals 17 residues. The CDR3 nucleotides are TGTGCCAGCAGTGACAGGAGTCCAGGCTCTGGGGCCAACGTCCTGACTTTC. Residues: CASSDRSPGSGANVLTF.

The chain carries TRBV12-3 or TRBV12-4 and TRBJ2-7, with 7 positions matching TRBD1. The CDR3 is 16 amino acids. The J segment lost 2 bases and the V segment lost 5 bases, leaving 12 bases of the junction unmatched. CDR3 DNA sequence: TGTGCCAGCAGTCCTCTTTGGACAGGAGGCCCCTACGAGCAGTACTTC. The encoded protein is CASSPLWTGGPYEQYF.

This clonotype was observed many times. The V gene is TRBV3-1, the J gene TRBJ1-2; 8 bases fit TRBD1. V dropped 0 bases and J dropped 7; count of bases not matched to a gene: 4. The CDR3 is made up of 14 amino acids. The germline V gene encodes CDR1 LGHDT and CDR2 YNNKEL (reference sequence). For the CDR3, the DNA is TGTGCCAGCAGCCAAGACGGCAGGGGGCTTGGCTACACCTTC. Its protein product is CASSQDGRGLGYTF. The variable domain in full, completed from reference TRBV3-1 and TRBJ1-2, reads DTAVSQTPKYLVTQMGNDKSIKCEQNLGHDTMYWYKQDSKKFLKIMFSYNNKELIINETVPNRFSPKSPDKAHLNLHINSLELGDSAVYFCASSQDGRGLGYTFGSGTRLTVV.

The chain joins TRBV3-1 to TRBJ2-1; 11 positions match TRBD2. V lost 5 bases, J lost 7 bases, and 13 bases stayed unmatched. CDR1 is LGHDT, CDR2 YNNKEL, per germline (reference sequence). The CDR3 runs to 17 residues. CDR3 region: CASSKRISGGAGNEQFF. DNA of the CDR3: TGTGCCAGCAGCAAAAGAATTAGCGGGGGGGCCGGGAATGAGCAGTTCTTC.

The chain couples TRBV5-1 to TRBJ2-3; 9 bases agree with TRBD2. CDR3 size: 16 residues. V gave up 4 bases and J gave up 1 base; unmatched junction bases: 7. Germline-derived CDR1 and CDR2 are SGHRS and YFSETQ. Written as DNA, the CDR3 is TGCGCCAGCAGCCTACCGGGACTAGCAGGCACAGATACGCAGTATTTT. Amino acids: CASSLPGLAGTDTQYF.

The sample holds a few counts of this clonotype. CDR3 bases: TGTGCCAGCAGCCAAAGCGGCAGCACAGATACGCAGTATTTT. Translation gives CASSQSGSTDTQYF. The rearrangement uses TRBV3-1 and TRBJ2-3; a weak D match, TRBD2 (5 bases). V lost 2 bases and J 0 bases, leaving 6 bases between the germline ends. The CDR3 totals 14 residues. Germline V gene data show CDR1 as LGHDT and CDR2 as YNNKEL (reference sequence).

This clonotype occurred many times. V usage is TRBV18 and J usage is TRBJ2-3, with 8 nucleotides matching TRBD1. Germline CDR1 is KGHSH and CDR2 is LQKENI. The CDR3 extends over 15 amino acids. Trimming at V came to 6 bases and at J to 6 bases, leaving 11 bases not matched to a gene. Here the CDR3 reads CASSDTGGRWDTQYF. CDR3 coding DNA: TGTGCCAGCTCGGACACAGGGGGACGTTGGGATACGCAGTATTTT.

The chain joins TRBV20-1 to TRBJ1-5; D ambiguous. The CDR3 has 16 residues. The V gene lost 3 bases and the J gene lost 6 bases, with 21 bases spanning the gap. In germline, CDR1 is DFQATT, CDR2 SNEGSKA (reference sequence). CDR3 nucleotide sequence: TGCAGTGCTAGCGGGTGGGAGGCGGGCTCAGGTCAGCCCCAGCATTTT. Amino acid sequence: CSASGWEAGSGQPQHF.

This clonotype was observed a few times. The rearrangement links TRBV12-3 or TRBV12-4 to TRBJ2-3; 11 bases agree with TRBD2. CDR3 length equals 15 residues. V was clipped by 4 bases and J by 1 base; unmatched bases: 1. CDR3 in amino acids: CASSSSGGRTDTQYF. The CDR3 DNA follows: TGTGCCAGCAGTTCTAGCGGGGGGCGCACAGATACGCAGTATTTT.

This clonotype occurred many times. The genes are TRBV5-1 and TRBJ2-1; possible D gene TRBD1, 6 bases. V was trimmed by 2 bases and J by 7 bases, leaving 13 bases between them. Per the germline V gene, CDR1 is SGHRS and CDR2 is YFSETQ. CDR3 length equals 14 residues. CDR3 nucleotides: TGCGCCAGCAGCTTCCAGGGGCCAATTAATGAGCAGTTCTTC. Its translation: CASSFQGPINEQFF. The full variable domain, completed using reference TRBV5-1 and TRBJ2-1, is KAGVTQTPRYLIKTRGQQVTLSCSPISGHRSVSWYQQTPGQGLQFLFEYFSETQRNKGNFPGRFSGRQFSNSRSEMNVSTLELGDSALYLCASSFQGPINEQFFGPGTRLTVL.

The chain uses TRBV29-1 and TRBJ1-1; maybe TRBD1 (6 bases). V dropped 7 bases and J dropped 3 bases, with 12 bases sitting between them. This CDR3 contains 12 residues. The germline V gene has CDR1 SQVTM and CDR2 ANQGSEA. The CDR3 loop reads CSGRGGDTEAFF. The CDR3, as DNA: TGCAGCGGAAGGGGGGGGGACACTGAAGCTTTCTTT.

This clonotype was seen repeatedly, ten times or more. The V gene is TRBV6-5, the J gene TRBJ2-3; 8 bases agree with TRBD1. Trimming cost V 2 bases and J 4 bases; bases outside gene matches: 2. The length of the CDR3 is 14 residues. Germline CDR1 MNHEY, CDR2 SVGAGI. The CDR3, as DNA: TGTGCCAGCAGTTACGCACAGGGGGCAGATACGCAGTATTTT. Translation: CASSYAQGADTQYF.

This clonotype was seen at least ten times. The CDR3 sequence is CSARPLALTDTQYF. The CDR3, as DNA: TGCAGTGCTAGACCGCTAGCGCTAACAGATACGCAGTATTTT. V gene TRBV20-1 combines with J gene TRBJ2-3; TRBD2 is a possible D gene (6 bases). The CDR3 contains 14 residues. Germline CDR1 reads DFQATT; CDR2 reads SNEGSKA (reference sequence). The V end was cut by 2 bases, the J end by 3 bases, with 12 bases between.

The chain carries TRBV2 and TRBJ2-1; a possible D gene is TRBD1 (5 bases). V dropped 2 bases and J dropped 7 bases, with 9 bases sitting between them. Per the germline V gene, CDR1 is SNHLY and CDR2 is FYNNEI. The CDR3 loop spans 13 amino acids. The CDR3 sequence is CASSENRQNEQFF. In DNA form, the CDR3 reads TGTGCCAGCAGTGAAAACAGACAGAATGAGCAGTTCTTC.

This clonotype was picked up many times. CDR3 sequence reads: CSARGTGSYEQYF. The CDR3, as DNA: TGCAGCGCCAGGGGGACAGGGTCCTACGAGCAGTACTTC. The chain recombines TRBV29-1 with TRBJ2-7; TRBD1 matches at 9 bases. The length of the CDR3 is 13 residues. Germline values: CDR1 SQVTM, CDR2 ANQGSEA. The ends lost 7 bases at V and 1 base at J; junction bases unmatched: 5.

The J gene is TRBJ2-5, the V gene TRBV6-5; tentative D call: TRBD2 (6 bases). V dropped 1 base and J dropped 4 bases, with 19 bases sitting between them. This CDR3 spans 17 amino acids. Germline loops: CDR1 MNHEY, CDR2 SVGAGI. The CDR3 spells CASSYYLDKAGGETQYF. The CDR3 bases are TGTGCCAGCAGTTACTACTTGGACAAGGCCGGGGGAGAGACCCAGTACTTC.

This clonotype was seen at least ten times. One junction end disagrees with the germline gene, perhaps due to a read error. The V gene is TRBV6-5, the J gene TRBJ2-1, with 9 bases that match TRBD2. The CDR3 covers 14 residues. Germline-derived CDR1 and CDR2 are MNHEY and SVGAGI. The CDR3 bases are TGTGCCAGCTGTTATCAATCGGGGACTAGCAATTCGTTCTTC. Amino acid sequence: CASCYQSGTSNSFF.

In its sample, this clonotype was seen many times. The V and J genes are TRBV5-1 and TRBJ2-3; D perhaps matches TRBD2 (6 bases). CDR1 SGHRS and CDR2 YFSETQ come from the germline V gene. V lost 0 bases and J 0 bases, leaving 8 bases between the germline ends. The CDR3 covers 15 residues. The CDR3 loop reads CASSLDAGSTDTQYF. In DNA, the CDR3 is TGCGCCAGCAGCTTGGATGCGGGGAGCACAGATACGCAGTATTTT. Filled out from reference TRBV5-1 and TRBJ2-3, the complete variable domain reads KAGVTQTPRYLIKTRGQQVTLSCSPISGHRSVSWYQQTPGQGLQFLFEYFSETQRNKGNFPGRFSGRQFSNSRSEMNVSTLELGDSALYLCASSLDAGSTDTQYFGPGTRLTVL.

To note about this clonotype: This may come from a read error, since a much larger clone is one base off. Here the CDR3 DNA reads TGTGCCATCAGTGAAGGGGGACAGCGTACCTACGAGCAGTACTTC. Encoded protein: CAISEGGQRTYEQYF. The chain is built from TRBV10-3 and TRBJ2-7, with TRBD1 identical over 7 bases. The junction had 7 bases not matched to a gene; V was cut back by 3 bases and J by 2 bases. The CDR3 is made up of 15 amino acids. The V gene's germline CDR1 is ENHRY and CDR2 SYGVKD.

This clonotype was detected ten times or more. The J gene is TRBJ1-5, the V gene TRBV7-9; D not resolved. Trimming cost V 5 bases and J 3 bases, with 5 bases left between them. Germline V lookup: CDR1 SEHNR, CDR2 FQNEAQ (reference sequence). The CDR3 is 12 amino acids. The CDR3 DNA reads as TGTGCCAGCAGCGACGACAATCAGCCCCAGCATTTT. It yields the protein CASSDDNQPQHF.

The chain employs TRBV2 and TRBJ2-7, with 11 bases identical to TRBD1. The V gene end was trimmed by 11 bases and the J gene end by 7 bases; junction bases not matched to a gene: 7. The CDR3 is 12 residues long. The V gene's germline CDR1 is SNHLY and CDR2 FYNNEI. The CDR3 protein is CAGGQGAGEQYF. The CDR3 DNA reads TGTGCCGGCGGACAGGGGGCTGGGGAGCAGTACTTC.